This TCR beta chain emerged from a study of CD8 T cells in Susac syndrome. The study used treatment-naive patients who had stable or active relapsing-remitting disease as multiple sclerosis controls. This clonotype was detected only once. CDR3 length: 17 residues. Germline V CDR1 and CDR2: LNHDA, SQIVND (reference sequence). The V gene lost 1 base and the J gene lost 2 bases, with 16 bases spanning the gap. Random hexamers were used to reverse transcribe the RNA input (about 0.45 to 1 ug). The amplification used immunoSEQ multiplex PCR on TCR beta CDR3; it spanned 54 Vbeta and 13 Jbeta. TCRdb recomputed calls from the immunoSEQ multiplex PCR reads with MiXCR, one row per CDR3 protein. This sample has about 250,000 distinct CDR3 sequences; around 93% occur once, and the top ten carry approximately 0.07%.

This TCR was sampled from a human donor with multiple sclerosis. The specimen sequenced was CD4+ T cells from PBMCs. V and J are TRBV19 and TRBJ2-3; D unresolved. This CDR3 is CASSIAIFPLFTDTQYF. The CDR3 coding sequence is TGTGCCAGTAGTATAGCGATCTTTCCCCTCTTCACAGATACGCAGTATTTT.